One T cell receptor beta chain is described in this entry. V was trimmed by 0 bases and J by 0 bases, leaving 10 bases between them. Germline V gene sequence: CDR1 SEHNR, CDR2 FQNEAQ (reference sequence). The CDR3 has 16 residues. The data stem from a study of blood T cell repertoires in COVID-19. About the research overall: Spain, Italy and the United States supplied samples that represented acute and convalescent COVID-19. T cells, B-cell-depleted T cells, or PBMCs provided the cDNA or gDNA that served as material.

Authors' processing steps: Reference gene primer amplification yielded estimated nucleated cell counts. Measured with immunoSEQ multiplex PCR; TCRdb has only the in-frame clones, and not every one. V and J calls and clone size are copied from that table; D and trimming were computed from the DNA. The sample includes over 90,000 clones, about nine tenths of them seen just once. V and J are TRBV7-9 and TRBJ2-3, with D possibly being TRBD1 (6 bases). Sequenced material: peripheral blood. The TCR was taken from a woman aged 45-65 years with COVID-19, enrolled during active disease. CDR3 region: CASSLAQGPSTDTQYF. CDR3 sequence (DNA): TGTGCCAGCAGCTTAGCGCAGGGGCCTAGCACAGATACGCAGTATTTT.